One T cell receptor (beta chain) is described in this entry. Its antigen is as yet unknown. TCRdb recomputed calls from the 5' RACE reads with MiXCR, one row per CDR3 protein. The top ten clones hold roughly 0.3% of a sample with around 1.7 million distinct CDR3 sequences, about 32% of them seen once. This entry is derived from a study of identical twins. Broader study findings: Insertion counts were lower in abundant cord blood beta clonotypes, a trend that memory repertoires did not show.

The receptor comes from a newborn girl in good health. The sample taken for sequencing was cord blood.

CDR3 in amino acids: CSASRGQGGYNEQYF. The CDR3 bases are TGCAGTGCTTCACGGGGGCAGGGAGGTTACAATGAGCAGTACTTC. The chain is built from TRBV20-1 and TRBJ2-7; TRBD1 or TRBD2 may be the D gene (6 bases each). V was trimmed by 5 bases and J by 7 bases, leaving 24 bases between them. The CDR3 loop spans 15 amino acids. Germline-derived CDR1 and CDR2 are DFQATT and SNEGSKA (reference sequence).